A single sample is the source of the 12 T cell receptor beta chains below, sequenced in a study of brain T cells in children with intractable seizures. Method: immunoSEQ multiplex PCR; TCRdb's copy keeps in-frame clones and lacks some. This sample carries about 41,000 clones, more than 80% of them seen once, and the ten largest clones take 5.5% to 7%. The specimen was peripheral blood, collected at surgery. Receptors were obtained from a girl under 10 years old with tuberous sclerosis and intractable seizures.

This chain joins TRBV4-1 and TRBJ2-3; D is uncertain. V was cut by 0 bases and J by 0 bases, with 4 bases left in between. Looked up from germline, CDR1 is MGHRA and CDR2 is YSYEKL. The CDR3 loop spans 14 amino acids. The CDR3: CASSQESSTDTQYF. Written as DNA, the CDR3 is TGCGCCAGCAGCCAAGAAAGCAGCACAGATACGCAGTATTTT.

This chain uses TRBV2 with TRBJ2-7; the match to TRBD1 covers 8 bases. CDR1 is SNHLY, CDR2 FYNNEI, per germline. V trimming: 8 bases; J trimming: 6 bases; junction bases outside the gene matches: 3. This CDR3 has 11 residues. This CDR3 reads CASGQGFEQYV. CDR3 sequence (DNA): TGTGCCAGCGGACAGGGCTTCGAGCAGTACGTC.

This sequence joins TRBV4-1 and TRBJ1-5; D unclear. V shed 0 bases and J shed 4 bases, with 10 bases lying between them. The CDR3 is 15 residues long. Germline CDR1 is MGHRA and CDR2 is YSYEKL. The CDR3 sequence: CASSQESVGNQPQHF. CDR3 DNA sequence: TGCGCCAGCAGCCAAGAAAGTGTGGGGAATCAGCCCCAGCATTTT.

The chain links TRBV5-1 to TRBJ2-1, with D possibly matching TRBD1 (6 bases). Germline CDR1 SGHRS, CDR2 YFSETQ. Trimming removed 0 bases at V and 11 bases at J, with 9 bases between. The CDR3 runs to 12 residues. The CDR3, as DNA: TGCGCCAGCAGCTTGGAGGGGGATAAGCAGTTCTTC. As protein: CASSLEGDKQFF.

This clone was observed a handful of times. The gene calls are TRBV19 and TRBJ2-2, with D unresolved. CDR3 length: 13 residues. V was shortened by 3 bases and J by 2 bases, with 4 bases between the two germline ends. Germline-derived CDR1 and CDR2 are LNHDA and SQIVND (reference sequence). CDR3 in amino acids: CASSIPNTGELFF. The CDR3 region has the DNA TGTGCCAGTAGTATCCCAAACACCGGGGAGCTGTTTTTT.

This chain connects TRBV5-1 to TRBJ2-5; 7 bases fit TRBD1. CDR1 and CDR2 from the germline V gene are SGHRS and YFSETQ. The CDR3 is 15 residues long. V dropped 3 bases and J dropped 2; count of bases not matched to a gene: 7. The DNA of the CDR3 is TGCGCCAGCAGCTCAACAGGGGTGGCACAAGAGACCCAGTACTTC. Amino acid sequence: CASSSTGVAQETQYF.

This clone was counted a single time. The J gene is TRBJ1-1, the V gene TRBV5-6; D is ambiguous. The CDR3 totals 12 residues. Germline loops: CDR1 SGHDT, CDR2 YYEEEE. The germline V and J ends were trimmed by 0 bases and 2 bases, with 2 bases remaining between them. Here the CDR3 DNA reads TGTGCCAGCAGCTTGGTCAACACTGAAGCTTTCTTT. This gives the protein CASSLVNTEAFF.

This clone was detected once. The rearrangement joins TRBV6-5 to TRBJ1-1, with a possible D match to TRBD1 (6 bases). Germline-derived CDR1 and CDR2 are MNHEY and SVGAGI. The CDR3 extends over 15 amino acids. Trimming shortened V by 6 bases and J by 4 bases, and 18 bases separated the two germline ends. Here the CDR3 reads CASRWGAGVSTEAFF. CDR3 nucleotide sequence: TGTGCCAGCAGGTGGGGTGCAGGGGTCTCCACTGAAGCTTTCTTT.

The chain joins TRBV29-1 to TRBJ2-5; D may be TRBD2 (7 bases). Trimming stripped 3 bases from V and 2 bases from J, with 16 bases between. This CDR3 has 15 amino acids. Looked up from germline, CDR1 is SQVTM and CDR2 is ANQGSEA. CDR3 coding DNA: TGCAGCGTTGACCATAGGGGGGGGCCGCAAGAGACCCAGTACTTC. It is translated as CSVDHRGGPQETQYF. Together with reference TRBV29-1 and TRBJ2-5, the CDR3 gives the full variable domain: SAVISQKPSRDICQRGTSLTIQCQVDSQVTMMFWYRQQPGQSLTLIATANQGSEATYESGFVIDKFPISRPNLTFSTLTVSNMSPEDSSIYLCSVDHRGGPQETQYFGPGTRLLVL.

A few counts support this clone. The chain uses TRBV6-5 and TRBJ1-5, with TRBD1 matching over 7 bases. CDR3 length: 13 residues. V lost 6 bases to trimming and J lost 4 bases; unmatched junction nucleotides: 3. CDR1 MNHEY and CDR2 SVGAGI come from the germline V gene. In DNA, the CDR3 is TGTGCCAGCAGCGGGACAGCAAATCAGCCCCAGCATTTT. It translates to CASSGTANQPQHF.

This clone was recorded once. This chain uses TRBV6-2 or TRBV6-3 with TRBJ2-7; either TRBD1 or TRBD2 may fit D (5 bases each). V was pared by 0 bases and J by 2 bases, with 11 bases between. CDR1 is MNHEY and CDR2 is SVGEGT in the germline V gene. This CDR3 comprises 15 residues. The CDR3 DNA reads as TGTGCCAGCAGTTACTCGACAGCGGTCGCCTACGAGCAGTACTTC. Protein sequence: CASSYSTAVAYEQYF.

This clone was found once. V usage is TRBV7-2 and J usage is TRBJ2-5; 8 nucleotides agree with TRBD2. The V gene end was trimmed by 1 base and the J gene end by 5 bases; junction bases not matched to a gene: 6. The CDR3 contains 15 residues. Germline CDR1 and CDR2: SGHTA and FQGNSA. Here the CDR3 DNA reads TGTGCCAGCAGCTTAGAGTACCAGCGGGGGGAGACCCAGTACTTC. This sequence encodes CASSLEYQRGETQYF.